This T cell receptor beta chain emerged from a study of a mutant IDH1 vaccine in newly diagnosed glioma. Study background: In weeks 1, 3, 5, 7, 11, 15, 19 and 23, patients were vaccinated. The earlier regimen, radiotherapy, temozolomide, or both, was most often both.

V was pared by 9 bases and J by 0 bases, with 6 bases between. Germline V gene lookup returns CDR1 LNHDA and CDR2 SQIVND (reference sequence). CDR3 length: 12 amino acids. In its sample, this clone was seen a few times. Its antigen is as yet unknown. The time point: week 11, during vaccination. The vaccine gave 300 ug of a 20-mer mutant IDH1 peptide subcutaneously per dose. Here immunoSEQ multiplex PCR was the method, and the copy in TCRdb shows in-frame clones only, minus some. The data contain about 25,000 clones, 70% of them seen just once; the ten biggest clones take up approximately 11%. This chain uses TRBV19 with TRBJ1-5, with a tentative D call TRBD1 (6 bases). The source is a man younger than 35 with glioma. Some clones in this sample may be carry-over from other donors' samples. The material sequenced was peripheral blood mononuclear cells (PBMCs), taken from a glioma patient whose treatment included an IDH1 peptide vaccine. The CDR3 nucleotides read TGTGCCAGCAGGGGTAGCAATCAGCCCCAGCATTTT. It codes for CASRGSNQPQHF.